These 3 T cell receptor beta chains came from one sample sequenced in a study of T cells in Graves' hyperthyroidism and ophthalmopathy. The source material, RNA transcripts, was used to amplify TCR beta CDR3 regions. HTBI primers were employed in a first-round RT-PCR of the TCR CDR3. TCRdb redid the calling of the multiplex PCR reads with MiXCR, one entry per CDR3 protein. This sample has over 450,000 distinct CDR3 sequences, with 15% to 20% found just once. Sequencing was performed on blood. The source is a woman aged 18-29 years with Graves' ophthalmopathy.

This clonotype was detected ten times or more. This chain connects TRBV7-6 to TRBJ1-1; TRBD1 matches 7 bases. The germline CDR1 and CDR2 sequences are SGHVS and FNYEAQ. The CDR3 is 15 residues long. With 5 bases clipped from V and 3 bases from J, the junction kept 9 bases outside the gene matches. This chain's CDR3 is CASSPETGKYTEAFF. The CDR3 DNA sequence: TGTGCCAGCAGCCCAGAGACAGGGAAGTACACTGAAGCTTTCTTT.

This clonotype was counted many times. V is TRBV2 and J is TRBJ1-5; no definite D call. The CDR3 sequence is 16 residues long. The germline gives CDR1 SNHLY, CDR2 FYNNEI. Trimming removed 6 bases at V and 1 base at J, with 16 bases between. The CDR3 here is CASSPEHGQSNQPQHF. The CDR3 nucleotides read TGTGCCAGCAGCCCCGAACATGGGCAGAGCAATCAGCCCCAGCATTTT.

In its sample, this clonotype was seen many times. The chain recombines TRBV28 with TRBJ2-7; D remains ambiguous. The germline V gene encodes CDR1 MDHEN and CDR2 SYDVKM. The CDR3 runs to 11 residues. V lost 3 bases and J 4 bases, leaving 4 bases between the germline ends. The CDR3 coding sequence is TGTGCCAGCAGTTTCAGATACGAGCAGTACTTC. This codes for CASSFRYEQYF.